The 27 T cell receptor beta chains below come from one sample, sequenced in a study of cytomegalovirus exposure and HLA in healthy donors. Primers for the PCR totalled 60 Vbeta and 13 Jbeta. Using immunoSEQ multiplex PCR, the repertoire was profiled, and TCRdb retains in-frame clones only, with some absent. The table records approximately 88,000 clones, approximately 76% of them present only once. Sequenced sample: PBMCs. Every receptor here comes from a man aged 25-45 years in good health and CMV-seropositive.

The chain is built from TRBV2 and TRBJ2-5; D gene uncertain. Germline CDR1 reads SNHLY; CDR2 reads FYNNEI. V gave up 4 bases and J gave up 6 bases, with 12 bases separating them. The CDR3 extends over 13 amino acids. As DNA, the CDR3 is TGTGCCAGCAGTGTACGACTCTCACAGACCCAGTACTTC. It yields the protein CASSVRLSQTQYF.

The chain is built from TRBV6-4 and TRBJ2-3; 9 nucleotides line up with TRBD1. The CDR3 totals 16 residues. CDR1 and CDR2 (germline): MRHNA, SNTAGT. The V gene end was trimmed by 3 bases and the J gene end by 3 bases; junction bases not matched to a gene: 7. CDR3 protein: CASSEGTGKGTDTQYF. The CDR3 DNA reads as TGTGCCAGCAGTGAGGGGACAGGGAAAGGAACAGATACGCAGTATTTT.

This clone was observed a single time. The chain combines TRBV28 with TRBJ2-5, with unresolved D. TRBJ2-7 matches the DNA end more closely, so the J call is doubtful. The CDR3 spans 13 residues. Germline loops: CDR1 MDHEN, CDR2 SYDVKM. For the CDR3, the DNA is TGTGCCAGCAGTTTCCACAGCCGCTACGAGCAGTACTTC. Its translation is CASSFHSRYEQYF.

In this sample, this clone turned up a few times. V and J are TRBV9 and TRBJ2-1; D not certain. V dropped 3 bases and J dropped 0 bases, with 10 bases sitting between them. The CDR3 sequence is 15 residues long. Per germline, CDR1 SGDLS and CDR2 YYNGEE. CDR3 sequence: CASSDLTSSYNEQFF. As DNA, the CDR3 is TGTGCCAGCAGCGACCTTACAAGCTCCTACAATGAGCAGTTCTTC.

The J gene is TRBJ1-4, the V gene TRBV5-5; 9 nucleotides line up with TRBD1. V lost 3 bases and J lost 8; bases outside the gene matches: 8. Germline V gene data show CDR1 as SGHKS and CDR2 as YYEKEE (reference sequence). The CDR3 runs to 15 residues. This CDR3 reads CASSSWDREREKLFF. The DNA of the CDR3 is TGTGCCAGCAGCTCTTGGGACAGGGAACGCGAAAAACTGTTTTTT.

The sample holds a few counts of this clone. This chain joins TRBV4-3 and TRBJ2-2; possibly TRBD1 for D (6 bases). This CDR3 has 16 amino acids. V gave up 1 base and J gave up 2 bases, with 11 bases separating them. Germline V gene sequence: CDR1 LGHNA, CDR2 YSLEER. The CDR3 is CASSQAPDSNTGELFF. In nucleotides, the CDR3 is TGCGCCAGCAGCCAAGCTCCGGACAGTAACACCGGGGAGCTGTTTTTT.

The chain carries TRBV6-5 and TRBJ1-6, with 7 nucleotides matching TRBD1. Germline CDR1 MNHEY, CDR2 SVGAGI. This CDR3 has 15 residues. Trimming cost V 6 bases and J 6 bases; bases outside gene matches: 8. The DNA for the CDR3 is TGTGCCAGCAGCTCCGACAGGGCCCCTAATTCACCCCTCCACTTT. Translated: CASSSDRAPNSPLHF.

The CDR3, as DNA: TGTGCCAGCAGTTCTCGGACAGGGTACTCTTGGGACATTCAGTACTTC. Protein sequence: CASSSRTGYSWDIQYF. The J gene is TRBJ2-4, the V gene TRBV27, with 8 bases lining up with TRBD1. Germline assignment: CDR1 MNHEY and CDR2 SMNVEV (reference sequence). The CDR3 runs 16 residues. J gave up 8 bases and V 4 bases, and 13 bases lay outside the gene matches.

The V gene is TRBV7-9, the J gene TRBJ1-1; 7 bases match TRBD1. The germline CDR1 and CDR2 sequences are SEHNR and FQNEAQ (reference sequence). CDR3 length equals 15 residues. J gave up 7 bases and V 1 base, and 9 bases lay outside the gene matches. CDR3 loop: CASSLERGLSNEAFF. CDR3 nucleotide sequence: TGTGCCAGCAGCTTAGAGAGGGGGCTTTCCAATGAAGCTTTCTTT.

This clone occurred once. The chain links TRBV5-4 to TRBJ2-5; weak D call: TRBD1 (6 bases). V lost 0 bases and J lost 3, with 9 bases in between. The CDR3 extends over 14 amino acids. Germline values: CDR1 SGHNT, CDR2 YYREEE (reference sequence). CDR3: CASSLGAGEETQYF. The DNA of the CDR3 is TGTGCCAGCAGCTTGGGGGCAGGGGAAGAGACCCAGTACTTC.

The J gene is TRBJ2-4, the V gene TRBV2; 7 bases match TRBD2. Germline CDR1 is SNHLY and CDR2 is FYNNEI. The CDR3 is 14 amino acids. Germline trimming cut 5 bases from V and 7 bases from J; bases unmatched to any gene: 8. In DNA, the CDR3 is TGTGCCAGCAGTCTCGTTGGGAGGGATAACATTCAGTACTTC. This gives the protein CASSLVGRDNIQYF.

As DNA, the CDR3 is TGTGCCAGCAGTGAAGTTCGAGGGGGCACTGAAGCTTTCTTT. This encodes CASSEVRGGTEAFF. The chain uses TRBV6-1 and TRBJ1-1; D might be TRBD1 (6 bases). V lost 1 base to trimming and J lost 4 bases, with 10 bases between them. Per the germline V gene, CDR1 is MNHNS and CDR2 is SASEGT. CDR3 length: 14 residues.

This chain connects TRBV28 to TRBJ1-5; no clear D gene. Germline lookup yields CDR1 MDHEN and CDR2 SYDVKM. The CDR3 runs 14 residues. The V end was cut by 6 bases, the J end by 5 bases, with 14 bases between. CDR3 sequence reads: CASSLEGPDQPQHF. DNA for the CDR3: TGTGCCAGCAGCCTCGAGGGTCCCGATCAGCCCCAGCATTTT.

This clone was observed once. The chain joins TRBV14 to TRBJ1-6, with D maybe TRBD1 (5 bases). The V end lost 0 bases, the J end lost 16 bases, and 13 bases lay between the germline ends. CDR3 size: 13 residues. Germline CDR1 reads SGHDN; CDR2 reads FVKESK. CDR3 in amino acids: CASSQDRGTRLHF. As DNA, the CDR3 is TGTGCCAGCAGCCAAGATCGGGGGACTCGACTCCACTTT. The variable domain in full, with the rest retrieved from reference TRBV14 and TRBJ1-6, is EAGVTQFPSHSVIEKGQTVTLRCDPISGHDNLYWYRRVMGKEIKFLLHFVKESKQDESGMPNNRFLAERTGGTYSTLKVQPAELEDSGVYFCASSQDRGTRLHFGNGTRLTVT.

This chain uses TRBV2 with TRBJ2-1; possible D gene TRBD1, 6 bases. V lost 6 bases and J 4 bases, leaving 13 bases between the germline ends. This CDR3 has 14 residues. CDR1 is SNHLY, CDR2 FYNNEI, per germline. CDR3 residues: CASRSPQGYNEQFF. The CDR3 nucleotides are TGTGCCAGCAGATCGCCACAGGGTTACAATGAGCAGTTCTTC. The whole variable domain, remainder taken from reference TRBV2 and TRBJ2-1, is EPEVTQTPSHQVTQMGQEVILRCVPISNHLYFYWYRQILGQKVEFLVSFYNNEISEKSEIFDDQFSVERPDGSNFTLKIRSTKLEDSAMYFCASRSPQGYNEQFFGPGTRLTVL.

The chain has TRBV7-2 and TRBJ2-2; no clear D gene. The CDR3 has 14 amino acids. Germline V gene lookup returns CDR1 SGHTA and CDR2 FQGNSA. Trimming shortened V by 2 bases and J by 2 bases, and 6 bases separated the two germline ends. CDR3 coding DNA: TGTGCCAGCAGCTTAAACGGTAACACCGGGGAGCTGTTTTTT. Its translation: CASSLNGNTGELFF. Using reference TRBV7-2 and TRBJ2-2 for the parts outside the CDR3, the full variable domain is GAGVSQSPSNKVTEKGKDVELRCDPISGHTALYWYRQSLGQGLEFLIYFQGNSAPDKSGLPSDRFSAERTGGSVSTLTIQRTQQEDSAVYLCASSLNGNTGELFFGEGSRLTVL.

J is TRBJ2-5 and V is TRBV10-3, with 8 bases identical to TRBD1. The CDR3 extends over 15 amino acids. J was trimmed by 1 base and V by 2 bases; bases with no gene match: 3. CDR1 ENHRY and CDR2 SYGVKD come from the germline V gene. The DNA of the CDR3 is TGTGCCATCAGTGAGACGGGACAGGCCCAAGAGACCCAGTACTTC. It is translated as CAISETGQAQETQYF.

The chain recombines TRBV9 with TRBJ2-3, with a tentative D call TRBD2 (6 bases). V was cut by 7 bases and J by 1 base, with 13 bases left in between. This CDR3 region has 14 residues. Germline-derived CDR1 and CDR2 are SGDLS and YYNGEE. The CDR3 DNA is TGTGCCAGCTCCCAAGCGGGCCGCACAGATACGCAGTATTTT. Its protein is CASSQAGRTDTQYF. Variable domain in full (rest from reference TRBV9 and TRBJ2-3): DSGVTQTPKHLITATGQRVTLRCSPRSGDLSVYWYQQSLDQGLQFLIQYYNGEERAKGNILERFSAQQFPDLHSELNLSSLELGDSALYFCASSQAGRTDTQYFGPGTRLTVL.

The table lists this clone with a count of one. The chain is built from TRBV29-1 and TRBJ1-1; the match to TRBD1 covers 7 bases. The CDR3 is 12 residues long. V was pared by 2 bases and J by 10 bases, with 7 bases of the junction left unmatched. Germline loops: CDR1 SQVTM, CDR2 ANQGSEA. The CDR3 nucleotides read TGCAGCGTTGAAACAGGGGCAGTCGGAGCTTTCTTT. Its protein is CSVETGAVGAFF. Based on the CDR3 plus reference TRBV29-1 and TRBJ1-1, the full variable domain is SAVISQKPSRDICQRGTSLTIQCQVDSQVTMMFWYRQQPGQSLTLIATANQGSEATYESGFVIDKFPISRPNLTFSTLTVSNMSPEDSSIYLCSVETGAVGAFFGQGTRLTVV.

The rearrangement uses TRBV2 and TRBJ1-1; 12 bases agree with TRBD1. CDR3 length: 13 amino acids. V shed 8 bases, J shed 5 bases, and the junction held 3 bases outside the gene matches. CDR1 SNHLY and CDR2 FYNNEI come from the germline V gene. CDR3 region: CASGTGGWTEAFF. The CDR3 DNA reads as TGTGCCAGCGGGACAGGGGGCTGGACTGAAGCTTTCTTT.

The chain has TRBV10-3 and TRBJ2-3; D might be TRBD1 (5 bases). CDR1 is ENHRY, CDR2 SYGVKD, per germline. The CDR3 runs 14 residues. V was shortened by 3 bases and J by 4 bases, with 11 bases between the two germline ends. The CDR3 sequence is CAISDQGWADTQYF. The CDR3 nucleotides read TGTGCCATCAGTGATCAGGGCTGGGCAGATACGCAGTATTTT.

J is TRBJ2-1 and V is TRBV15, with 7 nucleotides matching TRBD1. The junction had 5 bases not matched to a gene; V was cut back by 7 bases and J by 2 bases. The germline CDR1 and CDR2 sequences are LNHNV and YYDKDF (reference sequence). The CDR3 runs 14 residues. CDR3 sequence reads: CATKGTETYNEQFF. CDR3 sequence (DNA): TGTGCCACCAAAGGGACAGAGACCTACAATGAGCAGTTCTTC. The full variable domain, its missing parts supplied by reference TRBV15 and TRBJ2-1, is DAMVIQNPRYQVTQFGKPVTLSCSQTLNHNVMYWYQQKSSQAPKLLFHYYDKDFNNEADTPDNFQSRRPNTSFCFLDIRSPGLGDTAMYLCATKGTETYNEQFFGPGTRLTVL.

This chain connects TRBV18 to TRBJ2-1, with 10 bases fitting TRBD2. The ends lost 3 bases at V and 9 bases at J; junction bases unmatched: 8. This CDR3 spans 15 amino acids. Germline CDR1 is KGHSH and CDR2 is LQKENI. CDR3 nucleotide sequence: TGTGCCAGCTCACCTTCTAGCGGGAGTATTAGTGAGCAGTTCTTC. Amino acid sequence: CASSPSSGSISEQFF.

The V gene is TRBV21-1, the J gene TRBJ1-1; the D call of TRBD1 is as the table states it, not checked on the DNA. TRBV21-1 is noted as a pseudogene. This CDR3 has 12 amino acids. The CDR3 region is CASSKGQLEAFF. CDR3 nucleotide sequence: TGTGCCAGCAGCAAGGGGCAGTTAGAAGCTTTCTTT.

The gene calls are TRBV6-6 and TRBJ2-3; 10 nucleotides line up with TRBD2. Germline trimming cut 8 bases from V and 6 bases from J; bases unmatched to any gene: 5. CDR3 length: 13 residues. Germline V gene data show CDR1 as MNHNY and CDR2 as SVGAGI (reference sequence). In nucleotides, the CDR3 is TGTGCCAGCCGAGCGGGGGGGCTGGATACGCAGTATTTT. Its protein is CASRAGGLDTQYF.

The count of this clone is one. In DNA form, the CDR3 reads TGTGCCAGCATCGAACAGGGTTCTAAAAACATTCAGTACTTC. Translated: CASIEQGSKNIQYF. The V gene is TRBV6-1, the J gene TRBJ2-4; a possible D gene is TRBD1 (6 bases). CDR3 size: 14 residues. The V gene's germline CDR1 is MNHNS and CDR2 SASEGT. V was clipped by 7 bases and J by 4 bases, with 14 bases between them.

V and J are TRBV7-2 and TRBJ2-6, with a possible D match to TRBD2 (6 bases). The germline V gene encodes CDR1 SGHTA and CDR2 FQGNSA. Trimming stripped 5 bases from V and 0 bases from J, with 20 bases between. The length of the CDR3 is 19 residues. Written as DNA, the CDR3 is TGTGCCAGCAGCCACCCCACCGGGACTTACCGCTCTGGGGCCAACGTCCTGACTTTC. Translating gives CASSHPTGTYRSGANVLTF.